These T cell receptor beta chains were read from a single sample in a study of blood T cell repertoires in COVID-19. Profiling relied on immunoSEQ multiplex PCR, and the TCRdb table lists in-frame clones only, not all of them. Counted here are 170,000 or so clones, 60% to 80% occurring once; the ten biggest clones make up about 25%. The sample taken for sequencing was peripheral blood. The receptor source for this set is a woman in her 70s with acute or convalescent COVID-19. The CDR3 runs from the conserved cysteine through the conserved F or W. The order of the fields is J gene, V gene, clone size, D gene, CDR3 DNA, CDR3 protein. A D gene is named only where the DNA matches it firmly. Clone size, where shown, is once, few, many, or a class for clones that have expanded.

TRBJ2-1 | TRBV5-4 | . | . | TGTGCCAGCAGCTTGGTCGGGACCTACAATGAGCAGTTCTTC | CASSLVGTYNEQFF
TRBJ1-5 | TRBV5-1 | . | . | TGCGCCAGCAGCTTGGGGCAGGGTGGCAATCAGCCCCAGCATTTT | CASSLGQGGNQPQHF
TRBJ1-1 | TRBV9 | few | . | TGTGCCAGCAAATCGTCAGTGAACACTGAAGCTTTCTTT | CASKSSVNTEAFF
TRBJ2-7 | TRBV30 | once | . | TGTGCCTGGAGTGTAAACAGCTACGAGCAGTACTTC | CAWSVNSYEQYF
TRBJ2-3 | TRBV6-5 | . | TRBD2 | TGTGCCAGCAGTTACTCGGGGACTAGCGGCACAGATACGCAGTATTTT | CASSYSGTSGTDTQYF
TRBJ2-7 | TRBV4-1 | . | TRBD2 | TGCGCCAGCAGCCCAGAGAAACTAGCGACCGAGCAGTACTTC | CASSPEKLATEQYF
TRBJ2-3 | TRBV6-2/TRBV6-3 | . | TRBD2 | TGTGCCAGCAGTTTTCTAGCGGGAGAGGATACGCAGTATTTT | CASSFLAGEDTQYF
TRBJ1-1 | TRBV18 | . | . | TGTGCCAGCTCATCGGGACAGAACACTGAAGCTTTCTTT | CASSSGQNTEAFF
TRBJ1-1 | TRBV5-1 | . | . | TGCGCCAGCAGCACGGACGGGGTTGCCTCTGAAGCTTTCTTT | CASSTDGVASEAFF
TRBJ2-1 | TRBV5-4 | few | TRBD2 | TGTGCCAGCAGCTTGGAGCCGGGACTAGCGGGAGGAAAGGAGCAGTTCTTC | CASSLEPGLAGGKEQFF
TRBJ2-1 | TRBV19 | once | TRBD2 | TGTGCCAGTAGTATTTTTCTAGCGGGAGTCGCTGGGAACAATGAGCAGTTCTTC | CASSIFLAGVAGNNEQFF
TRBJ2-2 | TRBV7-3 | . | TRBD1 | TGTGCCAGCAGCCCACGACAGGGGGCGGGCACCGGGGAGCTGTTTTTT | CASSPRQGAGTGELFF
TRBJ2-7 | TRBV28 | . | TRBD1 | TGTGCCAGCAGAGACGACAGGGGGAACTCCTACGAGCAGTACTTC | CASRDDRGNSYEQYF
TRBJ2-7 | TRBV9 | . | TRBD1 | TGTGCCAGCAGCGCATTAGACAGGGGGCCTTCCTACGAGCAGTACTTC | CASSALDRGPSYEQYF
TRBJ2-5 | TRBV5-1 | few | . | TGCGCCAGCAGCTTGAGCGGGTTGCGAGAGACCCAGTACTTC | CASSLSGLRETQYF
TRBJ1-6 | TRBV6-5 | . | . | TGTGCCAGCCGAGCTTTAACGAGTAATTCACCCCTCCACTTT | CASRALTSNSPLHF
TRBJ1-1 | TRBV29-1 | . | TRBD1 | TGCAGCGCAGGACAGGGGGTGTGGGCTGAAGCTTTCTTT | CSAGQGVWAEAFF
TRBJ1-2 | TRBV24-1 | once | . | TGTGCCACCAGTAGAGGGCTAAACTATGGCTACACCTTC | CATSRGLNYGYTF
TRBJ2-2 | TRBV5-1 | . | TRBD2 | TGCGCCAGCAGCTTCATAGTAGCGGGAGGGCCCGGGGAGCTGTTTTTT | CASSFIVAGGPGELFF
TRBJ2-7 | TRBV3-1/TRBV3-2 | . | TRBD1 | TGTGCCAGCAGCCAAGTGACAGGGGGCTACGAGCAGTACTTC | CASSQVTGGYEQYF
TRBJ1-1 | TRBV7-3 | . | . | TGTGCCAGCAGCTTATCGAACACACTGAACACTGAAGCTTTCTTT | CASSLSNTLNTEAFF
TRBJ2-2 | TRBV30 | once | . | TGTGCCTGGAGGGACAGATCCCTAGCTGTTAACACCGGGGAGCTGTTTTTT | CAWRDRSLAVNTGELFF
TRBJ1-6 | TRBV14 | . | . | TGTGCCAGCAGCCCTCAGGGTACTTCACCCCTCCACTTT | CASSPQGTSPLHF
TRBJ1-5 | TRBV4-2 | . | . | TGTGCCAGCAGCCAAGATCTCAGGGGGCCCCAGCATTTT | CASSQDLRGPQHF
TRBJ2-5 | TRBV2 | . | . | TGTGCCAGCACTGGGCAGACTAAAGAGACCCAGTACTTC | CASTGQTKETQYF
TRBJ2-2 | TRBV2 | . | TRBD1 | TGTGCCAGCAGTCTTGAAGGACAGGGTAACACCGGGGAGCTGTTTTTT | CASSLEGQGNTGELFF
TRBJ2-1 | TRBV19 | . | TRBD2 | TGTGCCAGTAGCTCCGCGGGAGGGCCTAATGAGCAGTTCTTC | CASSSAGGPNEQFF
TRBJ2-7 | TRBV14 | many | TRBD2 | TGTGCCAGCAGCCAAGCTAGCGGGAGGTCCAAGGCGACCTACGAGCAGTACTTC | CASSQASGRSKATYEQYF
TRBJ2-3 | TRBV6-6 | . | . | TGTGCCAGCCCAAAGGACCCGGGACACGGCCCCGATACGCAGTATTTT | CASPKDPGHGPDTQYF
TRBJ1-4 | TRBV5-1 | . | TRBD1 | TGCGCCAGCAGCTTGGCCGGGACAGGGGATGAAAAACTGTTTTTT | CASSLAGTGDEKLFF
TRBJ2-1 | TRBV6-5 | . | . | TGTGCCAGCAGTTCAATGTTGGGTCGGGGCAATGAGCAGTTCTTC | CASSSMLGRGNEQFF
TRBJ2-2 | TRBV5-1 | . | TRBD1 | TGCGCCAGCAGCCCGACGGACAGGGCGGGTACCGGGGAGCTGTTTTTT | CASSPTDRAGTGELFF
TRBJ1-2 | TRBV5-1 | . | . | TGCGCCAGCTCGCCGGAGGGAAACGGCTACACCTTC | CASSPEGNGYTF
TRBJ2-7 | TRBV2 | . | . | TGTGCCAGCAGTCGGGGGTACACAGCCTACGAGCAGTACTTC | CASSRGYTAYEQYF
TRBJ2-1 | TRBV7-8 | . | . | TGTGCCAGCAGCTTAGCTGCGGTCTCCTACAATGAGCAGTTCTTC | CASSLAAVSYNEQFF